This T cell receptor (beta chain) was captured in a study of blood T cell repertoires in COVID-19. The CDR3 covers 14 residues. Germline V gene data show CDR1 as SGHNT and CDR2 as YENEEA. Trimming shortened V by 4 bases and J by 2 bases, and 10 bases separated the two germline ends. Profiled with immunoSEQ multiplex PCR; TCRdb holds only in-frame clones, not every one. Among around 200,000 clones, about 84% were seen once, and the ten largest hold 18%. The chain couples TRBV11-3 to TRBJ2-3, with D maybe TRBD2 (5 bases). Specimen: peripheral blood. The sequence was obtained from a person aged 65 to 85 with COVID-19, enrolled during active disease. Here the CDR3 DNA reads TGTGCCAGCAGCTCGGGGATCAACACAGATACGCAGTATTTT. It encodes CASSSGINTDTQYF.